These 7 T cell receptor beta chains originate from one sample sequenced in a study of blood T cell repertoires in COVID-19. The data were produced by immunoSEQ multiplex PCR, yet TCRdb's version contains in-frame clones alone and is incomplete. The repertoire holds 95,000 to 150,000 clones, about nine tenths seen once, with under 30% in the top ten. The sample consisted of peripheral blood. These TCRs come from a woman in her seventies with acute or convalescent COVID-19.

This clone was counted only a few times. This chain links TRBV3-1 (or the pseudogene TRBV3-2) with TRBJ2-7, with D tentatively TRBD2 (6 bases). Trimming cost V 2 bases and J 7 bases, with 6 bases left between them. The CDR3 is made up of 11 amino acids. Per germline, CDR1 LGHDT and CDR2 YNNKEL (reference sequence). DNA of the CDR3: TGTGCCAGCAGCCAACGGGGGGAGCAGTACTTC. Its translation: CASSQRGEQYF.

The chain carries TRBV7-2 and TRBJ2-1; D possibly corresponds to TRBD2 (6 bases). This CDR3 region has 16 residues. The V end lost 1 base, the J end lost 4 bases, and 14 bases lay between the germline ends. Germline V lookup: CDR1 SGHTA, CDR2 FQGNSA. DNA for the CDR3: TGTGCCAGCAGCTTAGTTGGGACTGAGCTGTACAATGAGCAGTTCTTC. It encodes CASSLVGTELYNEQFF.

The chain uses TRBV14 and TRBJ1-3; D gene uncertain. The CDR3 has 15 residues. With 1 base removed from V and 2 bases from J, the gap between germline ends came to 9 bases. The germline V gene has CDR1 SGHDN and CDR2 FVKESK. CDR3 sequence (DNA): TGTGCCAGCAGCCAAGGTAGAGGGCCTGGAAACACCATATATTTT. It specifies CASSQGRGPGNTIYF.

Note on this clone: Because it lacks the conserved phenylalanine or tryptophan at the end, this CDR3 is likely a read error. The DNA is omitted, as the CDR3 cannot be located on it reliably, and the CDR3 follows TCRdb's listing. The V gene is TRBV2, the J gene TRBJ2-2; the DNA was not used to check the table's D call, TRBD2. Looked up from germline, CDR1 is SNHLY and CDR2 is FYNNEI. The CDR3 contains 14 residues when both ends are counted. This CDR3 reads CASSAVNTPASGDI.

V gene TRBV2 combines with J gene TRBJ1-1, with TRBD1 as a possible D gene (5 bases). Germline CDR1 SNHLY, CDR2 FYNNEI. The V end lost 4 bases, the J end lost 4 bases, and 13 bases lay between the germline ends. The length of the CDR3 is 14 residues. The CDR3: CASSGPRVSTEAFF. As DNA, the CDR3 is TGTGCCAGCAGTGGTCCCAGGGTCAGCACTGAAGCTTTCTTT.

The genes are TRBV5-4 and TRBJ2-1, with D uncertain. The V and J ends lost 0 bases and 2 bases respectively, with 15 bases between them. Germline CDR1 is SGHNT and CDR2 is YYREEE (reference sequence). The CDR3 has 17 amino acids. CDR3 in DNA: TGTGCCAGCAGCTTGGGAGACGGGTATGAGCCCTACAATGAGCAGTTCTTC. This gives the protein CASSLGDGYEPYNEQFF. The entire variable domain, with the rest obtained from reference TRBV5-4 and TRBJ2-1, is as follows: ETGVTQSPTHLIKTRGQQVTLRCSSQSGHNTVSWYQQALGQGPQFIFQYYREEENGRGNFPPRFSGLQFPNYSSELNVNALELDDSALYLCASSLGDGYEPYNEQFFGPGTRLTVL.

The V gene is TRBV7-9, the J gene TRBJ1-3, with 8 bases identical to TRBD1. Germline trimming cut 5 bases from V and 4 bases from J; bases unmatched to any gene: 7. The CDR3 contains 15 residues. Germline values: CDR1 SEHNR, CDR2 FQNEAQ (reference sequence). CDR3 coding DNA: TGTGCCAGCAGCCCGAGGACAGGGTCCGGAAACACCATATATTTT. Translated, it gives CASSPRTGSGNTIYF.